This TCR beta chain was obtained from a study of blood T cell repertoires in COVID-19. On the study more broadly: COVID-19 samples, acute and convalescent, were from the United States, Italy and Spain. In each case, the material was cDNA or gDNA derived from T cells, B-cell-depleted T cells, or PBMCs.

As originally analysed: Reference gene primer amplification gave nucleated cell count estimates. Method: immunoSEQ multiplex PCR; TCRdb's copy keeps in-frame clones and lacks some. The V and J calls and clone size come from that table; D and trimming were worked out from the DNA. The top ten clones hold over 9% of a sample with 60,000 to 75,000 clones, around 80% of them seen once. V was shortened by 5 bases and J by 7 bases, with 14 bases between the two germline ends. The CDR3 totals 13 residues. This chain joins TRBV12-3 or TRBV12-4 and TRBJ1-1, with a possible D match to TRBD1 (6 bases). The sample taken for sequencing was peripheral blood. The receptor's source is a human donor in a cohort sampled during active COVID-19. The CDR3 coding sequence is TGTGCCAGCAGTGCGCCGGGACACCTTGAAGCTTTCTTT. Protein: CASSAPGHLEAFF.